The 23 T cell receptor beta chains listed next were all sequenced from one sample in a study of T cell responses to AZD1222 COVID-19 vaccine. Clones were sequenced by immunoSEQ multiplex PCR, and TCRdb holds only the in-frame ones, with some missing. The profile shows about 120,000 clones, approximately 90% of them singletons. This material consisted of peripheral blood, taken on day 0 of AZD1222 vaccination. The source is an adult in good health.

The chain uses TRBV5-1 and TRBJ2-1; 9 bases match TRBD2. Looked up from germline, CDR1 is SGHRS and CDR2 is YFSETQ. This CDR3 has 17 amino acids. The V gene end was trimmed by 4 bases and the J gene end by 2 bases; junction bases not matched to a gene: 10. The CDR3 DNA follows: TGCGCCAGCAGCCCACTACCGGGACTAGCCGCCTACAATGAGCAGTTCTTC. It codes for CASSPLPGLAAYNEQFF.

The chain joins TRBV5-4 to TRBJ1-2; D is uncertain. The CDR3 has 14 amino acids. The germline V and J ends were trimmed by 0 bases and 3 bases, with 9 bases remaining between them. Germline-derived CDR1 and CDR2 are SGHNT and YYREEE (reference sequence). CDR3 sequence (DNA): TGTGCCAGCAGCTTGGGGCAGATCGACTATGGCTACACCTTC. As protein: CASSLGQIDYGYTF.

The chain combines TRBV5-1 with TRBJ2-5, with D uncertain. This CDR3 has 15 residues. CDR1 and CDR2 from the germline V gene are SGHRS and YFSETQ. Trimming pared 0 bases from V and 4 bases from J, leaving 13 bases between. This CDR3 is CASSLGGVWGETQYF. CDR3 sequence (DNA): TGCGCCAGCAGCTTGGGTGGGGTATGGGGAGAGACCCAGTACTTC.

The CDR3 DNA follows: TGCGCCAGCAGCAGGGGGACAGGGAGCACTGAAGCTTTCTTT. This sequence encodes CASSRGTGSTEAFF. The genes are TRBV5-1 and TRBJ1-1, with 9 bases aligning to TRBD1. With 4 bases clipped from V and 4 bases from J, the junction kept 5 bases outside the gene matches. The CDR3 covers 14 residues. Germline V CDR1 and CDR2: SGHRS, YFSETQ.

The V call is TRBV7-2, the J call TRBJ2-2, with D unresolved. Germline loops: CDR1 SGHTA, CDR2 FQGNSA. The CDR3 is 14 amino acids. Trimming cost V 1 base and J 4 bases, with 7 bases left between them. The CDR3 protein is CASSLDYSTGELFF. The CDR3 DNA reads TGTGCCAGCAGCTTAGATTATTCCACCGGGGAGCTGTTTTTT.

The chain links TRBV24-1 to TRBJ1-5, with 10 bases that match TRBD1. Germline trimming cut 2 bases from V and 0 bases from J; bases unmatched to any gene: 6. CDR3 length: 18 residues. Germline values: CDR1 KGHDR, CDR2 SFDVKD. The CDR3 DNA reads as TGTGCCACCAGTGATTCCCGGGACAGGGGAGGTAGCAATCAGCCCCAGCATTTT. As protein: CATSDSRDRGGSNQPQHF.

This sequence joins TRBV7-8 and TRBJ2-2, with TRBD1 matching 7 bases. Germline loops: CDR1 SGHVS, CDR2 FQNEAQ. The CDR3 runs 14 residues. Trimming took 0 bases from V and 5 from J; bases not matched to a gene: 0. CDR3 sequence reads: CASSLARGTGELFF. CDR3 in DNA: TGTGCCAGCAGCTTAGCCAGGGGGACCGGGGAGCTGTTTTTT. Full variable domain (rest looked up from reference TRBV7-8 and TRBJ2-2): GAGVSQSPRYKVAKRGQDVALRCDPISGHVSLFWYQQALGQGPEFLTYFQNEAQLDKSGLPSDRFFAERPEGSVSTLKIQRTQQEDSAVYLCASSLARGTGELFFGEGSRLTVL.

The J gene is TRBJ2-7, the V gene TRBV5-1, with D uncertain. Trimming took 3 bases from V and 0 from J, leaving 13 bases between them. Germline V gene lookup returns CDR1 SGHRS and CDR2 YFSETQ. This CDR3 is built from 15 residues. DNA for the CDR3: TGCGCCAGCAGCTCCTCACAGTGGCCCTCCTACGAGCAGTACTTC. Translating it yields CASSSSQWPSYEQYF.

V usage is TRBV7-3 and J usage is TRBJ1-1; 9 nucleotides agree with TRBD1. The J segment lost 1 base and the V segment lost 4 bases, leaving 7 bases of the junction unmatched. The CDR3 covers 16 residues. Germline V CDR1 and CDR2: SGHTA, FQGTGA. CDR3 in amino acids: CASSSRTGASNTEAFF. The DNA for the CDR3 is TGTGCCAGCAGCTCTCGGACAGGGGCCTCGAACACTGAAGCTTTCTTT.

The V call is TRBV3-1 (or the pseudogene TRBV3-2), the J call TRBJ2-2, with D hard to call. The V and J ends lost 1 base and 1 base respectively, with 7 bases between them. Germline V lookup: CDR1 LGHDT, CDR2 YNNKEL (reference sequence). CDR3 size: 15 residues. CDR3 nucleotide sequence: TGTGCCAGCAGCCAAGCATTCGGGAACACCGGGGAGCTGTTTTTT. Protein sequence: CASSQAFGNTGELFF.

The chain is built from TRBV30 and TRBJ1-5; 11 bases map to TRBD1. This CDR3 contains 13 residues. V lost 5 bases and J lost 4; bases outside the gene matches: 1. Looked up from germline, CDR1 is GTSNPN and CDR2 is SVGIG (reference sequence). The CDR3: CAWGDRGNQPQHF. DNA for the CDR3: TGTGCCTGGGGGGACAGGGGGAATCAGCCCCAGCATTTT.

The gene calls are TRBV27 and TRBJ1-1; the D gene is possibly TRBD1 (5 bases). The germline V and J ends were trimmed by 6 bases and 2 bases, with 10 bases remaining between them. The CDR3 length is 13 residues. The V gene's germline CDR1 is MNHEY and CDR2 SMNVEV (reference sequence). CDR3 bases: TGTGCCAGCAGGACGGGGGGAAACACTGAAGCTTTCTTT. This codes for CASRTGGNTEAFF.

The genes are TRBV20-1 and TRBJ2-2, with 13 bases fitting TRBD2. Germline V gene data show CDR1 as DFQATT and CDR2 as SNEGSKA (reference sequence). This CDR3 is built from 16 residues. V trimming: 3 bases; J trimming: 5 bases; junction bases outside the gene matches: 6. The CDR3 region has the DNA TGCAGTGCTAGTCAGACTAGCGGGAGGAGTACCGGGGAGCTGTTTTTT. Protein sequence: CSASQTSGRSTGELFF.

The genes are TRBV29-1 and TRBJ1-2, with 8 bases fitting TRBD1. The CDR3 is 13 residues long. The V gene end was trimmed by 5 bases and the J gene end by 6 bases; junction bases not matched to a gene: 8. Germline CDR1 and CDR2: SQVTM and ANQGSEA. CDR3 amino acids: CSVPKQGANGYTF. The DNA for the CDR3 is TGCAGCGTTCCGAAGCAGGGGGCCAATGGCTACACCTTC. Supplemented by reference TRBV29-1 and TRBJ1-2, the full variable domain reads SAVISQKPSRDICQRGTSLTIQCQVDSQVTMMFWYRQQPGQSLTLIATANQGSEATYESGFVIDKFPISRPNLTFSTLTVSNMSPEDSSIYLCSVPKQGANGYTFGSGTRLTVV.

The chain combines TRBV30 with TRBJ2-5; 8 nucleotides align to TRBD2. Looked up from germline, CDR1 is GTSNPN and CDR2 is SVGIG (reference sequence). The V and J ends lost 2 bases and 5 bases, in that order; junction bases with no gene match: 10. The CDR3 is 15 residues long. CDR3 nucleotides: TGTGCCTGGAGTAGGGGCGGGAGGACGGTGGAGACCCAGTACTTC. This codes for CAWSRGGRTVETQYF.

This clone was counted only a few times. The chain recombines TRBV5-1 with TRBJ1-3; TRBD1 matches 7 bases. The ends lost 4 bases at V and 0 bases at J; junction bases unmatched: 4. This CDR3 has 15 amino acids. The germline gives CDR1 SGHRS, CDR2 YFSETQ. The CDR3: CASSPDRISGNTIYF. In nucleotides, the CDR3 is TGCGCCAGCAGCCCGGACAGGATCTCTGGAAACACCATATATTTT.

The V gene is TRBV6-2 or TRBV6-3, the J gene TRBJ1-4, with a tentative D call TRBD1 (6 bases). Germline CDR1 MNHEY, CDR2 SVGEGT. The ends were cut back, 6 bases at V and 4 bases at J, with 21 bases in the middle. The CDR3 has 17 residues. The CDR3 bases are TGTGCCAGCAGCCCGCTGGGGGGCGGCACTTATAATGAAAAACTGTTTTTT. It is translated as CASSPLGGGTYNEKLFF.

J is TRBJ2-3 and V is TRBV5-4; 9 bases align to TRBD2. Germline CDR1 SGHNT, CDR2 YYREEE (reference sequence). CDR3 length: 16 residues. After removal of 4 bases from V and 0 bases from J, the junction contained 6 bases not matched to a gene. This CDR3 reads CASSPWTSASTDTQYF. The CDR3 DNA follows: TGTGCCAGCAGCCCGTGGACTAGCGCGAGCACAGATACGCAGTATTTT.

This sequence joins TRBV10-1 and TRBJ1-6; perhaps TRBD1 as D (5 bases). The germline V gene encodes CDR1 WNHNN and CDR2 SYGVQD (reference sequence). This CDR3 has 17 residues. V gave up 8 bases and J gave up 2 bases, with 19 bases separating them. Written as DNA, the CDR3 is TGCGCCAGCGTAAGAAGTCAGGGCCCCACCTATAATTCACCCCTCCACTTT. As protein: CASVRSQGPTYNSPLHF.

The chain employs TRBV15 and TRBJ2-7; a weak D match, TRBD2 (5 bases). V was cut by 1 base and J by 4 bases, with 11 bases left in between. This CDR3 has 14 amino acids. CDR1 is LNHNV, CDR2 YYDKDF, per germline (reference sequence). The CDR3 region is CATSRGRGQYEQYF. The CDR3 bases are TGTGCCACCAGCAGAGGTCGAGGGCAATACGAGCAGTACTTC.

The chain recombines TRBV24-1 with TRBJ2-5; no reliable D call. The length of the CDR3 is 13 residues. Trimming took 7 bases from V and 1 from J, leaving 9 bases between them. Germline CDR1 reads KGHDR; CDR2 reads SFDVKD. The CDR3 region has the DNA TGTGCCACCAGAGCCACAGTCCAAGAGACCCAGTACTTC. Translated: CATRATVQETQYF.

J is TRBJ2-7 and V is TRBV6-4, with TRBD1 matching 11 bases. CDR1 and CDR2 (germline): MRHNA, SNTAGT. CDR3 length: 16 amino acids. The trim removed 2 bases at V and 6 bases at J, leaving 9 bases unmatched. The CDR3 nucleotides are TGTGCCAGCAGTGACCCGGGGGGACAGGGGGACCGCGAGCAGTACTTC. Protein sequence: CASSDPGGQGDREQYF.

The genes are TRBV7-9 and TRBJ1-2; no firm D call. V lost 4 bases to trimming and J lost 6 bases, with 12 bases between them. The CDR3 loop spans 13 amino acids. Germline CDR1 is SEHNR and CDR2 is FQNEAQ (reference sequence). CDR3 DNA: TGTGCCAGCAGCTCGTCCCTCGGGCATGGCTACACCTTC. Amino acid sequence: CASSSSLGHGYTF.